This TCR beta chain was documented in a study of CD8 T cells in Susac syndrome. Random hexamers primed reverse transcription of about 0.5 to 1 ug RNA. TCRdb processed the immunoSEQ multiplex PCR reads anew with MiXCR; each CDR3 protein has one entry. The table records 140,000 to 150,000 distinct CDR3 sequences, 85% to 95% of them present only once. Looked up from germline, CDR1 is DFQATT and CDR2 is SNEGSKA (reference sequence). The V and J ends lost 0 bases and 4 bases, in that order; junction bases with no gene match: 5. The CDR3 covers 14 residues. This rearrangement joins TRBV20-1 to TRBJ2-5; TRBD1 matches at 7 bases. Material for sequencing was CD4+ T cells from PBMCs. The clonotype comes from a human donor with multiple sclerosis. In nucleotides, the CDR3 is TGCAGTGCTAGAGATCTAACAGGGGCAGAGACCCAGTACTTC. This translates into CSARDLTGAETQYF.